Given below is one T cell receptor (beta chain) in context. Its antigen is unknown. This specimen comes from a study of T cell repertoires in cytomegalovirus infection. Study-level background: Public TCR beta signatures marked donors with CMV infection and the matching HLA. Whole-study results and caveats: Clonotype analysis showed dominance of the ex vivo response by HLA-C-restricted CMV-specific TCR beta clonotypes.

The CDR3 is 14 residues long. Per germline, CDR1 DFQATT and CDR2 SNEGSKA (reference sequence). V lost 6 bases, J lost 4 bases, and 17 bases lay in between. TCRdb reanalysed the reads using MiXCR and keeps one entry per CDR3 protein. The repertoire consists of approximately 590,000 distinct CDR3 sequences, with 40% occurring once and the leading ten covering about half. The sequence came from a human donor in good health (CMV status not recorded). Some clones in this sample may be carry-over from other donors' samples. The V and J genes are TRBV20-1 and TRBJ2-3, with a possible D match to TRBD2 (7 bases). The sequencing used cultured PBMCs, collected from culture after CMV antigen stimulation. The CDR3 DNA sequence: TGCAGTGCCAGTGGGGGGGCTGGTTCAGATACGCAGTATTTT. Its protein product is CSASGGAGSDTQYF.